This T cell receptor beta chain was sequenced for a study of blood T cell repertoires in COVID-19. Background on the study: In each case, the material was cDNA or gDNA derived from T cells, B-cell-depleted T cells, or PBMCs.

In the authors' workflow: Quantification of nucleated cells was approximated via reference gene primer amplification. Clones were read by immunoSEQ multiplex PCR, and TCRdb kept only the in-frame ones, dropping some. The V and J calls and the clone size are those of that table, but D and trimming were determined from the DNA. The repertoire holds some 33,000 clones, with 90% as singletons. V dropped 4 bases and J dropped 3; count of bases not matched to a gene: 5. The length of the CDR3 is 15 residues. CDR1 and CDR2 (germline): SGHVS, FQNEAQ. The sequence was collected from a man between 65 and 80 years old with active or convalescent COVID-19. The sample comprised peripheral blood. This rearrangement joins TRBV7-8 to TRBJ2-7; 11 bases match TRBD1. The CDR3 region has the DNA TGTGCCAGCAGCTCCTCGGACAGGGGGCTCTACGAGCAGTACTTC. Translation gives CASSSSDRGLYEQYF.